A selection of T cell receptor beta chains follows, all from one sample in a study of blood T cell repertoires in COVID-19. Assay used: immunoSEQ multiplex PCR; TCRdb lists only in-frame clones, some missing. Of about 140,000 clones listed, 82% were seen once; the top ten hold 4% to 5%. Sequencing used peripheral blood. These TCRs come from a woman aged 80 or older with acute or convalescent COVID-19. CDR3s leave out the opening cysteine and the closing phenylalanine or tryptophan.

TRBV11-2	13	ASSLVLAGVNEQF
TRBV5-1	10	ASSLVSEWLF
TRBV5-4	13	ASSPFGGRVAEAF
TRBV6-5	12	ASSFSPRGETQY
TRBV5-1	11	ASSLRENSPLH
TRBV11-2	13	ASSPGLAGGPRQF
TRBV19	13	ASSPRDRGNYGYT
TRBV30	9	AWSYAGDAF
TRBV27	12	ASSVMTGAQPQH
TRBV29-1	15	SVEGFPSGHSTDTQY
TRBV11-2	14	ASSSTDPIGADTQY
TRBV30	10	AWSVAGGGYT
TRBV10-3	13	AISEPGEGSSPLH
TRBV6-5	13	ASSYGRDRGYEQY
TRBV28	17	ASSTQREGFKWRLETQY
TRBV18	12	ASSPDRSTDTQY
TRBV5-4	11	ASSSGLQETQY
TRBV29-1	12	SVETGYSYNEQF
TRBV19	9	ASIGTGELF
TRBV6-5	14	ASSYWGPLANYGYT
TRBV28	13	ASSLWGRGKETQY
TRBV12-3/TRBV12-4	10	ASCGDFQPQH
TRBV28	17	ASSLKPIGTDHNTGELF
TRBV12-3/TRBV12-4	10	ASSLRGGAGF